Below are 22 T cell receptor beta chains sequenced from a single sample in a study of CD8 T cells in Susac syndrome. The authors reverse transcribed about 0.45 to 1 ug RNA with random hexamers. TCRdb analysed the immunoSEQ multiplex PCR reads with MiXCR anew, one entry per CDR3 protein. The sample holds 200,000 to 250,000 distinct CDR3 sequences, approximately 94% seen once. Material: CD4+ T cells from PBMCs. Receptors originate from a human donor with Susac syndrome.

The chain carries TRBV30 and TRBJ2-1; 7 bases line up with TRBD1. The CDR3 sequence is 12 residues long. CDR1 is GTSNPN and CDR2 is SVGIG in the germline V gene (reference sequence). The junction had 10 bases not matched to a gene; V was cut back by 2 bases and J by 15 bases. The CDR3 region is CAWSSRQGFPFF. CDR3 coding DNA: TGTGCCTGGAGTTCGAGACAGGGTTTTCCGTTCTTC.

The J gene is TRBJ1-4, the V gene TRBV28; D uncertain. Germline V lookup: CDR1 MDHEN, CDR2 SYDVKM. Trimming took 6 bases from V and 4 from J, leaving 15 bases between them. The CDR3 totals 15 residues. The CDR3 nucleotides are TGTGCCAGCAGCCCGCCACGTCCGCTTAATGAAAAACTGTTTTTT. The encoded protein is CASSPPRPLNEKLFF. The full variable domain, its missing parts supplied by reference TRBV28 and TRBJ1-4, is DVKVTQSSRYLVKRTGEKVFLECVQDMDHENMFWYRQDPGLGLRLIYFSYDVKMKEKGDIPEGYSVSREKKERFSLILESASTNQTSMYLCASSPPRPLNEKLFFGSGTQLSVL.

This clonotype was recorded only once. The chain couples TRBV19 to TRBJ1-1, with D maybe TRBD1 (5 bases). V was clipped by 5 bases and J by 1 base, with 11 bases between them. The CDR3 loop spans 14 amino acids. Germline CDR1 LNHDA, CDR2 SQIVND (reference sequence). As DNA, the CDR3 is TGTGCCAGTAGTGTTCCAGGGCAGAACACTGAAGCTTTCTTT. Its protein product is CASSVPGQNTEAFF.

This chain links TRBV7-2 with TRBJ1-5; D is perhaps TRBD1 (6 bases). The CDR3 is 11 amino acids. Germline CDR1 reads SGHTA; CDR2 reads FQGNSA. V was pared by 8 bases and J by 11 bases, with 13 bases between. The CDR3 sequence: CASGWRGAQHF. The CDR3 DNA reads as TGTGCCAGCGGTTGGAGGGGGGCCCAGCATTTT.

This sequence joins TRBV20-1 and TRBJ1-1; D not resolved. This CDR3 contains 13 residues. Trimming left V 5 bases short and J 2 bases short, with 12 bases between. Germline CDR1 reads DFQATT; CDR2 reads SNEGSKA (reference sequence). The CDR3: CSARGPGNTEAFF. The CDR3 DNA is TGCAGTGCTCGTGGACCGGGAAACACTGAAGCTTTCTTT.

CDR3 coding DNA: TGCAGTGCTAGAGATTTCGGGACAGGGGAAGGCGAGCAGTACTTC. Protein: CSARDFGTGEGEQYF. The rearrangement uses TRBV20-1 and TRBJ2-7, with 10 bases that match TRBD1. Germline assignment: CDR1 DFQATT and CDR2 SNEGSKA (reference sequence). CDR3 length: 15 amino acids. V shed 0 bases, J shed 6 bases, and the junction held 8 bases outside the gene matches.

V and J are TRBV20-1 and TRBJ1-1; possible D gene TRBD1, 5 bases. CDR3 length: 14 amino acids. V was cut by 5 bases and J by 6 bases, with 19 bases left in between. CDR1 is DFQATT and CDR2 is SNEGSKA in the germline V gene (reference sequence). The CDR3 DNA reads TGCAGTGCTGTTAGGGGCGTGGGCCGCCCTGAAGCTTTCTTT. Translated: CSAVRGVGRPEAFF.

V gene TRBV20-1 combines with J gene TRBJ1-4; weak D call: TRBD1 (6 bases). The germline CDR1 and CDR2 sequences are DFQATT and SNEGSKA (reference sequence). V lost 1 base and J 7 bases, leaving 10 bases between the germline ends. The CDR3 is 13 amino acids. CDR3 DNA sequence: TGCAGTGCTAGAGTCGCAGGGGCTGAAAAACTGTTTTTT. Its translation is CSARVAGAEKLFF.

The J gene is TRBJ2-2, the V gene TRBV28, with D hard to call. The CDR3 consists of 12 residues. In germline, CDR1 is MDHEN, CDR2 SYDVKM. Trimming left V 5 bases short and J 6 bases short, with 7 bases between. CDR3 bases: TGTGCCAGCAGTCCCATGTCCGGGGAGCTGTTTTTT. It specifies CASSPMSGELFF.

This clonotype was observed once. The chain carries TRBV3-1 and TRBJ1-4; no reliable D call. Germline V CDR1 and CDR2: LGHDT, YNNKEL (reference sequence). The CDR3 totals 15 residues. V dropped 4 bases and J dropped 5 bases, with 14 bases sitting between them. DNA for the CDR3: TGTGCCAGCAGCCCCGTAAGGACCTTAAATGAAAAACTGTTTTTT. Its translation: CASSPVRTLNEKLFF.

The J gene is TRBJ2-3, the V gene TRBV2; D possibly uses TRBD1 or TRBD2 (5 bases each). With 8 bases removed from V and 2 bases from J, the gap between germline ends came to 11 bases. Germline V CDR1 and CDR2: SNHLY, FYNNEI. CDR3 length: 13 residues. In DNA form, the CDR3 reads TGTGCCAGCTCCAGGGAGTCCACAGATACGCAGTATTTT. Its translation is CASSRESTDTQYF.

CDR3 region: CATSRDAGTGEETQYF. CDR3 sequence (DNA): TGTGCCACCAGCAGAGATGCAGGGACAGGAGAAGAGACCCAGTACTTC. The V call is TRBV15, the J call TRBJ2-5, with TRBD1 identical over 8 bases. The CDR3 has 16 amino acids. The V gene's germline CDR1 is LNHNV and CDR2 YYDKDF (reference sequence). V was pared by 0 bases and J by 3 bases, with 6 bases of the junction left unmatched.

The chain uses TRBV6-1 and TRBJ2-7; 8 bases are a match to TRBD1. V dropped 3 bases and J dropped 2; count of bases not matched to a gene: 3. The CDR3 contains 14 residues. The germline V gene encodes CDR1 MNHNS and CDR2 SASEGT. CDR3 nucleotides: TGTGCCAGCAGTGAGCAGGGACAGGCCTACGAGCAGTACTTC. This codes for CASSEQGQAYEQYF.

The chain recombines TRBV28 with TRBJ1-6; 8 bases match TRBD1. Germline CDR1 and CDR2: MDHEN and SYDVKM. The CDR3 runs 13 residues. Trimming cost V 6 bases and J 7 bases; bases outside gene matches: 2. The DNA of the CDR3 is TGTGCCAGCAGGGGACAGGCAAATTCACCCCTCCACTTT. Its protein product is CASRGQANSPLHF.

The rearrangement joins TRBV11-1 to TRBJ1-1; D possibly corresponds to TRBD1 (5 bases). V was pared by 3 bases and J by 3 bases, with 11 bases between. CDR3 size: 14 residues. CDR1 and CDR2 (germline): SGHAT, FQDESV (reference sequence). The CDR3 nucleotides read TGTGCCAGCAGCTTGTCAGGGATCCACACTGAAGCTTTCTTT. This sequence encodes CASSLSGIHTEAFF.

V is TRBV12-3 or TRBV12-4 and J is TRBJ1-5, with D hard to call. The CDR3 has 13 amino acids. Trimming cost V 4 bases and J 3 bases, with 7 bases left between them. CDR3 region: CASSSRTNQPQHF. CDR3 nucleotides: TGTGCCAGCAGTTCTCGGACCAATCAGCCCCAGCATTTT.

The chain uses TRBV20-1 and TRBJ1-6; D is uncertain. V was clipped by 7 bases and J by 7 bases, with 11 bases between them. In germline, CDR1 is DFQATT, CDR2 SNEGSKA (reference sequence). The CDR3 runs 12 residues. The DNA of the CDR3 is TGCAGTGTCGGTCAGCCAAATTCACCCCTCCACTTT. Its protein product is CSVGQPNSPLHF.

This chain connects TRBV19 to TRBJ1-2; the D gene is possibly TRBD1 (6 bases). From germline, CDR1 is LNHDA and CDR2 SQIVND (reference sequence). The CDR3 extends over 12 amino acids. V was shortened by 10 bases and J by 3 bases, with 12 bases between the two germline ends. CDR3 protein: CATAGVDYGYTF. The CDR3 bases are TGTGCCACCGCAGGGGTCGACTATGGCTACACCTTC.

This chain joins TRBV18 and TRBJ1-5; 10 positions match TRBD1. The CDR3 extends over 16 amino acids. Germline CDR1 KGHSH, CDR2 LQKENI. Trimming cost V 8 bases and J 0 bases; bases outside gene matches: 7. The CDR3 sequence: CASALGDRGSNQPQHF. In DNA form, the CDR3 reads TGTGCCAGCGCCCTGGGGGACAGGGGTAGCAATCAGCCCCAGCATTTT.

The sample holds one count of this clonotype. The CDR3 DNA follows: TGTGCCAGCAGTGGGGTCTGGACAGGGGCTAGAAATGAGCAGTTCTTC. It specifies CASSGVWTGARNEQFF. The V call is TRBV25-1, the J call TRBJ2-1; 9 nucleotides match TRBD1. The CDR3 is made up of 16 amino acids. Germline V gene sequence: CDR1 MGHDK, CDR2 SYGVNS. Trimming cost V 4 bases and J 7 bases; bases outside gene matches: 11.

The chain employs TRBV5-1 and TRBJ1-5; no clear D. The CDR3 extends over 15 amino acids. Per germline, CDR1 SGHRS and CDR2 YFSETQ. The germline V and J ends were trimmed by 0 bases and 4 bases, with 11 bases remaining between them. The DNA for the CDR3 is TGCGCCAGCAGCTTGGGGATTCCGATTAATCAGCCCCAGCATTTT. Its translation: CASSLGIPINQPQHF.

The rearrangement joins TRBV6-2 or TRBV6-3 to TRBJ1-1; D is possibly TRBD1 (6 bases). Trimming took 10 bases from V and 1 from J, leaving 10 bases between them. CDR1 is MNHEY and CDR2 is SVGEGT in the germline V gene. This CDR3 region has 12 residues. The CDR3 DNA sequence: TGTGCCACGAAGACAGGGAACACTGAAGCTTTCTTT. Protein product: CATKTGNTEAFF.